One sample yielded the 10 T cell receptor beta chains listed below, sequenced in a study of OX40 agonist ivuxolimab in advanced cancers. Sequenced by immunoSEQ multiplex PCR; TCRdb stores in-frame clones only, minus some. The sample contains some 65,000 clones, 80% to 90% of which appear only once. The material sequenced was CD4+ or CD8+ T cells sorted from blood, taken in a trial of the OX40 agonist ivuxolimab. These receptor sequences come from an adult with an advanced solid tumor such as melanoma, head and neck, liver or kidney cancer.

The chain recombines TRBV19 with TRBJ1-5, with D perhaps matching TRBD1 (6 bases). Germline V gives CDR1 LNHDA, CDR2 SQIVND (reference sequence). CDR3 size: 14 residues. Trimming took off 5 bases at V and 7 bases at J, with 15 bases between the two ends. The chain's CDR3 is CASSFQGGGQPQHF. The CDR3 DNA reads TGTGCCAGTAGTTTTCAGGGAGGGGGGCAGCCCCAGCATTTT.

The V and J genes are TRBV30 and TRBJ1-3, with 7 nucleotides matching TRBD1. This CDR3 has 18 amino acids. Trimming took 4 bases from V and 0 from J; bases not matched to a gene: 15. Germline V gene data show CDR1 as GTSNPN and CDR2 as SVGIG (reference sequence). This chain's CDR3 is CAWKGLLRDRDSGNTIYF. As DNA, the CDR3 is TGTGCCTGGAAAGGTCTCCTCCGGGACAGAGACTCTGGAAACACCATATATTTT.

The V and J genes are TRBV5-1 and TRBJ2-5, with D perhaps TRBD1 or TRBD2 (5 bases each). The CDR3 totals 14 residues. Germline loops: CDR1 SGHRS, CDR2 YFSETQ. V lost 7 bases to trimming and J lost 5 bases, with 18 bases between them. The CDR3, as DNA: TGCGCCAGCGCGAGGACCATTGGGGGTGAGACCCAGTACTTC. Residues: CASARTIGGETQYF.

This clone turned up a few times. CDR3 nucleotide sequence: TGTGCCAGCAGGTCCGGGACAGGCTCCTACGAGCAGTACTTC. It specifies CASRSGTGSYEQYF. The chain has TRBV7-9 and TRBJ2-7; TRBD1 matches 8 bases. Germline loops: CDR1 SEHNR, CDR2 FQNEAQ (reference sequence). There are 14 residues in the CDR3. The V and J ends lost 6 bases and 0 bases, in that order; junction bases with no gene match: 4.

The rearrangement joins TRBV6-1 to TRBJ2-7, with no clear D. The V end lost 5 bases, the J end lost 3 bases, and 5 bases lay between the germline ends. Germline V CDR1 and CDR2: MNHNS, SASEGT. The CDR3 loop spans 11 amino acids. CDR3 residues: CASSPLYEQYF. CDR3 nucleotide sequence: TGTGCCAGCAGTCCACTCTACGAGCAGTACTTC.

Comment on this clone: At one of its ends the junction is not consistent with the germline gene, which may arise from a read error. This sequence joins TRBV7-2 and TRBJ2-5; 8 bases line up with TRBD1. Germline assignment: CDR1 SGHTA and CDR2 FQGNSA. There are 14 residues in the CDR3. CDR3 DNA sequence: TGTGCCAGCAGCAGTCGACAGGGGCCGGGGTTTTATGACTTC. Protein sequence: CASSSRQGPGFYDF.

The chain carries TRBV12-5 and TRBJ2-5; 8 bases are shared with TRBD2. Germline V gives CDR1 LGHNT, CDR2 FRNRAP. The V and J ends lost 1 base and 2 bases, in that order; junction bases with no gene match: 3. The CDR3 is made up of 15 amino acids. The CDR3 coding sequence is TGTGCTAGTGGTTTGGGCGGGGGGAAACAAGAGACCCAGTACTTC. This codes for CASGLGGGKQETQYF.

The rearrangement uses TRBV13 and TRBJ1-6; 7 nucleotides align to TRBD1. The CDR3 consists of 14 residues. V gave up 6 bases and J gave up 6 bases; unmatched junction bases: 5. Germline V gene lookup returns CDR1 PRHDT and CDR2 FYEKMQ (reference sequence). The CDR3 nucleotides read TGTGCCAGCAGGGAGGGGGCGGTTAATTCACCCCTCCACTTT. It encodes CASREGAVNSPLHF.

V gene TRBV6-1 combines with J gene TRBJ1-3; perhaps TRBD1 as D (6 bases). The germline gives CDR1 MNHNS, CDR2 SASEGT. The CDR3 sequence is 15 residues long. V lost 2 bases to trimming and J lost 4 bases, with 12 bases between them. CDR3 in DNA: TGTGCCAGCAGTGAACGAGGGGGAACAGGAAACACCATATATTTT. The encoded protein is CASSERGGTGNTIYF.

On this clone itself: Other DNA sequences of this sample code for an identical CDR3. The CDR3 spells CASSPDSLSYEQYF. CDR3 sequence (DNA): TGCGCCAGCAGCCCCGACAGCCTCTCCTACGAGCAGTACTTC. V is TRBV5-1 and J is TRBJ2-7; tentative D call: TRBD1 (5 bases). Trimming took off 4 bases at V and 0 bases at J, with 11 bases between the two ends. This CDR3 spans 14 amino acids. CDR1 and CDR2 from the germline V gene are SGHRS and YFSETQ.